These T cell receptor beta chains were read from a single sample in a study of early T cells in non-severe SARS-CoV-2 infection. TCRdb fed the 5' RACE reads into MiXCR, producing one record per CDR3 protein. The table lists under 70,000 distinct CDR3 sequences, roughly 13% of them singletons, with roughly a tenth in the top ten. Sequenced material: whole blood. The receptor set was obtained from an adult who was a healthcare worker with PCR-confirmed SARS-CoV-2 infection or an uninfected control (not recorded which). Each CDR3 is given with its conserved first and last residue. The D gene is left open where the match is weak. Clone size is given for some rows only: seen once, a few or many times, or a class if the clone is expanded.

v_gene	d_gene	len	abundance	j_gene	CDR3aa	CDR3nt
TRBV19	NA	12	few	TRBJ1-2	CATTQGRVGYTF	TGTGCCACCACCCAGGGAAGGGTCGGCTACACCTTC
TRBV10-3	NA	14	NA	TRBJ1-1	CAIRETTSNTEAFF	TGTGCCATCAGGGAGACAACATCGAACACTGAAGCTTTCTTT
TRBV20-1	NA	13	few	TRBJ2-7	CSARDSRDYEQYF	TGCAGTGCTAGGGACAGCCGTGACTACGAGCAGTACTTC
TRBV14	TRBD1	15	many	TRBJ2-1	CASSPSPGQGNEQFF	TGTGCCAGCAGCCCATCCCCGGGACAGGGGAATGAGCAGTTCTTC
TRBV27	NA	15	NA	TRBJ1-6	CASSIRTAYNSPLHF	TGTGCCAGCAGTATCCGGACGGCTTATAATTCACCCCTCCACTTT
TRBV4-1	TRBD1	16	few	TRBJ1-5	CASSQDRTGGSQPQHF	TGCGCCAGCAGCCAAGATCGGACAGGGGGCAGTCAGCCCCAGCATTTT
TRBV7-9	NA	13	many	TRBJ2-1	CASRVAPLGEQFF	TGTGCCAGCAGAGTAGCGCCCTTGGGAGAGCAGTTCTTC
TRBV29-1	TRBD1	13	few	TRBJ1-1	CSVDLPGGTEAFF	TGCAGCGTTGATTTACCAGGGGGGACTGAAGCTTTCTTT
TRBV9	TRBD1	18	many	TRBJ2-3	CASTPRPLLTGGTDTQYF	TGTGCCAGCACACCCCGTCCTCTCCTGACAGGGGGGACAGATACGCAGTATTTT
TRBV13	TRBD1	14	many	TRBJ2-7	CASSFRTGEDEQYF	TGTGCCAGCAGCTTTAGGACAGGGGAGGACGAGCAGTACTTC
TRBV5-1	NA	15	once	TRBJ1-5	CASSFDGGTKQPQHF	TGCGCCAGCAGCTTCGATGGGGGGACGAAGCAGCCCCAGCATTTT
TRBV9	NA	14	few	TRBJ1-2	CASSVGLANYGYTF	TGTGCCAGCAGCGTGGGACTAGCTAACTATGGCTACACCTTC
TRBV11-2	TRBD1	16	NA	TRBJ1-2	CASSLSPQGGYYGYTF	TGTGCCAGCAGCTTAAGTCCCCAAGGGGGCTACTATGGCTACACCTTC
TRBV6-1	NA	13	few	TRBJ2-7	CASSEEPSYEQYF	TGTGCCAGCAGTGAAGAACCGTCCTACGAGCAGTACTTC
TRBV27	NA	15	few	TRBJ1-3	CASSFREGAGNTIYF	TGTGCCAGCAGTTTTAGAGAAGGGGCTGGAAACACCATATATTTT
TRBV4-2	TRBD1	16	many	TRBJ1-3	CASSQMGTGAGNTIYF	TGTGCCAGCAGCCAAATGGGGACAGGGGCTGGAAACACCATATATTTT
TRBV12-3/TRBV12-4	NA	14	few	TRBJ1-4	CASSFSASNEKLFF	TGTGCCAGCAGTTTCTCCGCATCTAATGAAAAACTGTTTTTT
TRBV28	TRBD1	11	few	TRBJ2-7	CATTGGYEQYF	TGTGCCACGACAGGGGGTTACGAGCAGTACTTC
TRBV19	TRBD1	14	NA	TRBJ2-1	CASSAGTVNNEQFF	TGTGCCAGTAGTGCCGGGACAGTCAACAATGAGCAGTTCTTC
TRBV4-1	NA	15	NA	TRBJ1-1	CASSQATAGNTEAFF	TGCGCCAGCAGCCAAGCTACGGCGGGGAACACTGAAGCTTTCTTT
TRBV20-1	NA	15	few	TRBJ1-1	CSARLTGWFGTEAFF	TGCAGTGCTAGGTTAACGGGGTGGTTCGGCACTGAAGCTTTCTTT
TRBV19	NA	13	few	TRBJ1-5	CASSTGNNQPQHF	TGTGCCAGTAGTACCGGGAATAATCAGCCCCAGCATTTT
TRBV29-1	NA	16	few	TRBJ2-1	CSVEDPTRKTYNEQFF	TGCAGCGTTGAAGATCCGACTCGGAAGACCTACAATGAGCAGTTCTTC
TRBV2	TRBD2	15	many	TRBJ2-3	CARPEAGARTDTQYF	TGTGCCCGACCCGAAGCGGGGGCCCGCACAGATACGCAGTATTTT
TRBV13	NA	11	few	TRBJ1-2	CASRVYGGYTF	TGTGCCAGCAGGGTGTACGGCGGCTACACCTTC
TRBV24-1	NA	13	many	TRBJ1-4	CATSAGQLEKLFF	TGTGCCACCAGTGCAGGGCAGCTTGAAAAACTGTTTTTT
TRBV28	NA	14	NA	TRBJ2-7	CATSRAGRSYEQYF	TGTGCCACCAGCCGGGCAGGACGCTCCTACGAGCAGTACTTC
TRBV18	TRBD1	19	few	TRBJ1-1	CASSPVFRDRGRKNTEAFF	TGTGCCAGCTCACCGGTTTTTCGAGACAGGGGGCGGAAGAACACTGAAGCTTTCTTT
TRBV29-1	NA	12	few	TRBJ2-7	CSVTGTGYEQYF	TGCAGCGTCACAGGGACGGGATACGAGCAGTACTTC
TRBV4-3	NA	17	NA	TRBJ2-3	CASSQDHRQLGTDTQYF	TGCGCCAGCAGCCAAGATCATAGACAGTTAGGCACAGATACGCAGTATTTT
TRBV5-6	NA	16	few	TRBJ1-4	CASSSAMGRPNEKLFF	TGTGCCAGCAGCTCGGCTATGGGACGACCTAATGAAAAACTGTTTTTT